The rows below give T cell receptor beta chains drawn from one sample of a study of kidney transplant recipient with SARS-CoV-2 infection. From the reads, TCRdb called clonotypes with MiXCR, one entry per CDR3 protein. The table records under 250,000 distinct CDR3 sequences, around 28% of them present only once. The specimen comprised a blood sample, sampled at baseline and on day 111 from a kidney transplant recipient. These receptor sequences come from a male patient between 25 and 39 years old who had COVID-19 and was a kidney transplant recipient. Some T cells may have originated in the graft donor. CDR3s include the opening cysteine and the closing phenylalanine or tryptophan. The order of the fields is clone size, J gene, D gene, V gene, CDR3 protein, CDR3 DNA. The D gene is left open where the match is weak. Clone size is not always given. Where it is, it says once, few, many or a class for expanded clones.

few,TRBJ2-5,TRBD1,TRBV7-9,CASSLFSGTGGGETQYF,TGTGCCAGCAGCTTATTCTCTGGGACAGGGGGCGGGGAGACCCAGTACTTC
NA,TRBJ1-2,NA,TRBV7-6,CASSRYYESRKAYGYTF,TGTGCCAGCAGCCGCTACTATGAATCTCGAAAGGCCTATGGCTACACCTTC
many,TRBJ1-2,NA,TRBV7-9,CASSYEQYHGKTYGYTF,TGTGCCAGCAGCTACGAACAATACCATGGAAAGACCTATGGCTACACCTTC
many,TRBJ2-7,TRBD2,TRBV19,CASTATSGSSYEQYF,TGTGCCAGTACCGCCACTAGCGGGAGCTCCTACGAGCAGTACTTC
many,TRBJ1-1,NA,TRBV12-3/TRBV12-4,CASSSGNTEAFF,TGTGCCAGCAGCTCCGGGAACACTGAAGCTTTCTTT
many,TRBJ1-1,NA,TRBV6-2/TRBV6-3,CASSYSLGATNTEAFF,TGTGCCAGCAGTTACTCGCTAGGGGCTACGAACACTGAAGCTTTCTTT
many,TRBJ1-2,NA,TRBV7-7,CASSLSVKCRKTYGYTF,TGTGCCAGCAGCTTATCGGTTAAGTGCCGAAAGACCTATGGCTACACCTTC
many,TRBJ2-2,NA,TRBV7-6,CASSLGGYGELFF,TGTGCTAGCAGCTTAGGAGGGTACGGGGAGCTGTTTTTT
many,TRBJ1-2,NA,TRBV5-1,CASDNRSVRKTYGYTF,TGCGCCAGCGACAATCGATCGGTTCGAAAGACCTATGGCTACACCTTC
few,TRBJ1-2,NA,TRBV23-1,CASSWGMLRRKTYGYTF,TGCGCCAGCAGTTGGGGCATGCTACGCAGAAAGACCTATGGCTACACCTTC
many,TRBJ2-7,NA,TRBV20-1,CSATGDLSYF,TGCAGTGCTACCGGGGACTTATCTTACTTC
few,TRBJ2-7,TRBD1,TRBV6-6,CASSYPGQRTYEQYF,TGTGCCAGCAGTTACCCGGGACAGCGTACCTACGAGCAGTACTTC
NA,TRBJ2-3,TRBD1,TRBV11-2,CASSSGQGLTDTQYF,TGTGCCAGCAGTTCCGGACAGGGGTTAACAGATACGCAGTATTTT
few,TRBJ2-1,TRBD1,TRBV9,CASSPIRTGHYNEQFF,TGTGCCAGCAGCCCTATAAGGACAGGCCATTACAATGAGCAGTTCTTC
many,TRBJ2-7,NA,TRBV3-2,CASSPPGLVGEQYF,TGTGCCAGCAGCCCCCCCGGACTGGTAGGCGAGCAGTACTTC
many,TRBJ1-2,TRBD1,TRBV4-2,CASSQDTGGVLRLYGYTF,TGTGCCAGCAGCCAAGATACAGGGGGCGTCCTACGTTTATATGGCTACACCTTC
many,TRBJ1-2,NA,TRBV12-3/TRBV12-4,CASSRVHTAGKTYGYTF,TGTGCCAGCAGTCGAGTGCACACAGCAGGAAAGACCTATGGCTACACCTTC
many,TRBJ2-5,NA,TRBV3-1,CASSQDWGHGRETQYF,TGTGCCAGCAGCCAAGATTGGGGACATGGTCGGGAGACCCAGTACTTC
many,TRBJ1-1,NA,TRBV28,CASSSTGGGTEAFF,TGTGCCAGCAGTTCGACGGGCGGTGGGACTGAAGCTTTCTTT
many,TRBJ1-2,NA,TRBV5-1,CASGFISVRKTYGYTF,TGCGCCAGCGGCTTTATATCGGTTCGAAAGACCTATGGCTACACCTTC
many,TRBJ1-4,NA,TRBV5-5,CASSPVTGLSYEKLFF,TGTGCCAGCAGCCCCGTGACGGGTCTCTCGTACGAAAAACTGTTTTTT
few,TRBJ1-2,NA,TRBV12-3/TRBV12-4,CASSASFSLRKTYGYTF,TGTGCCAGCAGTGCGTCATTCAGCCTCCGAAAGACCTATGGCTACACCTTC
many,TRBJ2-7,TRBD2,TRBV11-3,CASSPRGGDSSYEQYF,TGTGCCAGCAGCCCCCGTGGGGGGGACTCCTCCTACGAGCAGTACTTC
many,TRBJ2-5,TRBD2,TRBV6-4,CASSTGTSGSETQYF,TGTGCCAGCAGTACCGGGACTAGCGGGAGCGAGACCCAGTACTTC
many,TRBJ1-1,NA,TRBV4-1,CASSLTWPGTEAFF,TGCGCCAGCAGCTTAACGTGGCCAGGCACTGAAGCTTTCTTT
many,TRBJ1-2,TRBD1,TRBV12-3/TRBV12-4,CASSLATGVRNGYTF,TGTGCCAGCAGTCTCGCGACAGGGGTGCGAAATGGCTACACCTTC
many,TRBJ1-3,TRBD1,TRBV27,CASSSQGVGNTIYF,TGTGCCAGCAGTTCCCAGGGGGTAGGAAACACCATATATTTT
many,TRBJ1-2,NA,TRBV15,CATSRTFGYGYTF,TGTGCCACCAGCAGGACATTCGGCTATGGCTACACCTTC
many,TRBJ2-1,TRBD2,TRBV14,CASSHEVAGGPFSYNEQFF,TGTGCCAGCAGCCACGAAGTAGCGGGAGGGCCGTTCTCCTACAATGAGCAGTTCTTC
few,TRBJ2-3,TRBD2,TRBV6-5,CASSPTGTSGRGTDTQYF,TGTGCCAGCAGTCCCACCGGGACTAGCGGGAGAGGCACAGATACGCAGTATTTT
many,TRBJ1-3,NA,TRBV19,CASSLSGQGNTIYF,TGTGCCAGTAGTCTCAGTGGTCAAGGAAACACCATATATTTT
many,TRBJ2-2,NA,TRBV3-1,CASSLPDPISGLTGELFF,TGTGCCAGCAGCCTGCCGGATCCCATTTCAGGCTTGACCGGGGAGCTGTTTTTT
many,TRBJ2-3,NA,TRBV21-1,CASRTVLATVMQDTQYF,TGTGCCAGCAGAACAGTCCTAGCTACAGTCATGCAAGATACGCAGTATTTT
many,TRBJ1-2,NA,TRBV5-5,CASESCVSRKTYGYTF,TGTGCCAGCGAAAGTTGTGTCTCGCGAAAGACCTATGGCTACACCTTC
many,TRBJ1-5,NA,TRBV30,CAWSTSGDQPQHF,TGTGCCTGGAGTACGTCAGGCGATCAGCCCCAGCATTTT
many,TRBJ2-5,TRBD1,TRBV12-3/TRBV12-4,CASRLTGGRETQYF,TGTGCCAGCAGGCTGACAGGGGGCCGTGAGACCCAGTACTTC
many,TRBJ1-2,NA,TRBV6-6,CASSAVVGGRKTYGYTF,TGTGCCAGCAGTGCTGTAGTAGGTGGGAGAAAGACCTATGGCTACACCTTC
NA,TRBJ2-2,NA,TRBV18,CASSSGLQNTGELFF,TGTGCCAGCTCGTCGGGACTTCAAAACACCGGGGAGCTGTTTTTT
many,TRBJ2-7,TRBD1,TRBV3-1,CASSALTGVGEQYF,TGTGCCAGCAGCGCGTTAACAGGGGTCGGCGAGCAGTACTTC